This T cell receptor (beta chain) was sequenced in a study of blood T cell repertoires in COVID-19. Data came from immunoSEQ multiplex PCR; TCRdb stores just in-frame clones and leaves some out. Of roughly 150,000 clones in the sample, 79% were seen once. The sequenced sample was peripheral blood. This TCR derives from a woman in her sixties or seventies with COVID-19, enrolled during active disease.

The DNA of the CDR3 is TGTGCCAGCAGCCAAGTGCCGGAGGCCGGGGAGCTGTTTTTT. Protein: CASSQVPEAGELFF. V is TRBV3-1 (or the pseudogene TRBV3-2) and J is TRBJ2-2, with D possibly matching TRBD2 (5 bases). From germline, CDR1 is LGHDT and CDR2 YNNKEL (reference sequence). This CDR3 spans 14 amino acids. Trimming left V 1 base short and J 6 bases short, with 9 bases between.